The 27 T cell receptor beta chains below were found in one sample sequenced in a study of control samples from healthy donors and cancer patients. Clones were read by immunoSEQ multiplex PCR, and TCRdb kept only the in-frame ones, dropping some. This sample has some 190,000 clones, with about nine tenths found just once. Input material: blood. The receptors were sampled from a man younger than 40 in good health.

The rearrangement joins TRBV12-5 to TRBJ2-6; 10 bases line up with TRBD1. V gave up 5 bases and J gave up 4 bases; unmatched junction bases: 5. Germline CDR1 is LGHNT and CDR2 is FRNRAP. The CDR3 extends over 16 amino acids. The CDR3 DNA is TGTGCTAGTGGTGTGGGACAGGGGTCCGGGGCCAACGTCCTGACTTTC. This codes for CASGVGQGSGANVLTF.

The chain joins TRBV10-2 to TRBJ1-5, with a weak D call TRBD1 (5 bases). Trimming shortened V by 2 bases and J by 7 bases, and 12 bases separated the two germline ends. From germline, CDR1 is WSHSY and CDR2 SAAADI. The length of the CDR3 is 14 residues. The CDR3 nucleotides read TGCGCCAGCAGTGAGGGTTGGGGGGACCAGCCCCAGCATTTT. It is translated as CASSEGWGDQPQHF.

The CDR3: CASSQTGTGGPTGNQPQHF. CDR3 coding DNA: TGTGCCAGCAGCCAAACCGGGACAGGGGGTCCGACGGGCAATCAGCCCCAGCATTTT. This chain uses TRBV5-8 with TRBJ1-5; 11 nucleotides line up with TRBD1. J was trimmed by 2 bases and V by 4 bases; bases with no gene match: 14. Looked up from germline, CDR1 is SGHTS and CDR2 is YDEGEE. The CDR3 consists of 19 residues.

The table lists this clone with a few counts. The CDR3: CASSIRTSSSYNEQFF. CDR3 nucleotides: TGTGCCAGCAGCATACGGACATCGAGCTCCTACAATGAGCAGTTCTTC. The chain carries TRBV21-1 and TRBJ2-1; TRBD1 is the table's D call and was not checked against the DNA. TRBV21-1 is a recognized pseudogene. There are 16 residues in the CDR3.

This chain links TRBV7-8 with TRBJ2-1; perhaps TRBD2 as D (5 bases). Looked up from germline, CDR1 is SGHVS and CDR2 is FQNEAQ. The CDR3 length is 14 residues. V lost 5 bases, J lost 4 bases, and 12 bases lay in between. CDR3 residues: CASSPGADYNEQFF. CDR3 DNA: TGTGCCAGCAGCCCAGGAGCGGATTACAATGAGCAGTTCTTC. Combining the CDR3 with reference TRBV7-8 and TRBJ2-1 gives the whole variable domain GAGVSQSPRYKVAKRGQDVALRCDPISGHVSLFWYQQALGQGPEFLTYFQNEAQLDKSGLPSDRFFAERPEGSVSTLKIQRTQQEDSAVYLCASSPGADYNEQFFGPGTRLTVL.

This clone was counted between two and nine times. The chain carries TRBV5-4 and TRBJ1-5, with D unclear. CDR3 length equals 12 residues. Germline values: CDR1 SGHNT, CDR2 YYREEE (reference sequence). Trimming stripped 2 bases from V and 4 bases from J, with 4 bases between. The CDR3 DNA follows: TGTGCCAGCAGCTTTGGGAATCAGCCCCAGCATTTT. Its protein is CASSFGNQPQHF.

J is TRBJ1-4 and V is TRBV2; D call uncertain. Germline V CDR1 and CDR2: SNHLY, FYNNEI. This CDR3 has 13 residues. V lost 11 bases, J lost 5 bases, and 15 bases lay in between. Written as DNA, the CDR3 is TGTGCCGGATTGACGGAGGGAAATGAAAAACTGTTTTTT. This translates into CAGLTEGNEKLFF.

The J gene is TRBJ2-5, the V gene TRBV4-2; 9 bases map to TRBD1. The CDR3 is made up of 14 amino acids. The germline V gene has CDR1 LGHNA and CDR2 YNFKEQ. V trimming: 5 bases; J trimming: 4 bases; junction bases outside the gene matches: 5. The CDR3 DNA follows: TGTGCCAGCAGCGCGAGACAGGGGGGAGAGACCCAGTACTTC. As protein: CASSARQGGETQYF.

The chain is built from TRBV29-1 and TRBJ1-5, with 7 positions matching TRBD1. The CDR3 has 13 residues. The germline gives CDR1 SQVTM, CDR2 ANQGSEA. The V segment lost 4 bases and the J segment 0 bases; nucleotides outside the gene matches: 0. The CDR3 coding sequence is TGCAGCGTTGGGGACAGTAGCAATCAGCCCCAGCATTTT. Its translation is CSVGDSSNQPQHF.

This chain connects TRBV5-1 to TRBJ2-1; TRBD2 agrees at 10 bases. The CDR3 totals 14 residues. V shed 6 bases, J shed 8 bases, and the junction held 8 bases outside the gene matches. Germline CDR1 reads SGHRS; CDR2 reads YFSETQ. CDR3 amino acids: CASKSGGASDEQFF. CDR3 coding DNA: TGCGCCAGCAAGAGCGGGGGGGCATCCGATGAGCAGTTCTTC.

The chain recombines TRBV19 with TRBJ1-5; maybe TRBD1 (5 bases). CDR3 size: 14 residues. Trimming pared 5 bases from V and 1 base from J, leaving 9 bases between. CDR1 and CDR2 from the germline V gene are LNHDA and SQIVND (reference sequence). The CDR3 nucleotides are TGTGCCAGTAGTGGGACCATGAGCAATCAGCCCCAGCATTTT. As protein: CASSGTMSNQPQHF.

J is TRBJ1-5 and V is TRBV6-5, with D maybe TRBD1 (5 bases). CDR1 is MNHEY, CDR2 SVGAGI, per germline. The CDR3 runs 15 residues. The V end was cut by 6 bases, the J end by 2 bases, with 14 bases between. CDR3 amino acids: CASRSPGSGNQPQHF. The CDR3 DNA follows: TGTGCCAGCAGATCACCAGGGTCAGGCAATCAGCCCCAGCATTTT.

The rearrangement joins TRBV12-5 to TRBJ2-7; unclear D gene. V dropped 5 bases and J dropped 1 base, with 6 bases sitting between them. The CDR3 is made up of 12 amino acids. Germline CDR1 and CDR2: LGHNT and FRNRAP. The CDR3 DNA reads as TGTGCTAGTGGTACCGGATCCTACGAGCAGTACTTC. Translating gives CASGTGSYEQYF.

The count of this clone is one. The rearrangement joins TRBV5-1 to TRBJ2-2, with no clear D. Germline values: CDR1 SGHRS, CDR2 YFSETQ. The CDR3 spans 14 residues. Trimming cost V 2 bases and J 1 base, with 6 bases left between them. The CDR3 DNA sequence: TGCGCCAGCAGCTTTATGGGGAACACCGGGGAGCTGTTTTTT. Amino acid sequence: CASSFMGNTGELFF.

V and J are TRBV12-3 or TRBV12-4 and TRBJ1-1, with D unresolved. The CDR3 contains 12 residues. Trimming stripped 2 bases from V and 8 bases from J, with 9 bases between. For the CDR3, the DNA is TGTGCCAGCAGTTTAATTCTGGTCGAAGCTTTCTTT. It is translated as CASSLILVEAFF.

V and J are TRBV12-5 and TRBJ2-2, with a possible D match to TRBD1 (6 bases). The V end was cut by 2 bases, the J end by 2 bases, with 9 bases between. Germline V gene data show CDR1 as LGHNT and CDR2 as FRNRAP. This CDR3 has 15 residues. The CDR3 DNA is TGTGCTAGTGGTTTGTTACAGGGAAACACCGGGGAGCTGTTTTTT. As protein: CASGLLQGNTGELFF. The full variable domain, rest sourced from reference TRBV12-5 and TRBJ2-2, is DARVTQTPRHKVTEMGQEVTMRCQPILGHNTVFWYRQTMMQGLELLAYFRNRAPLDDSGMPKDRFSAEMPDATLATLKIQPSEPRDSAVYFCASGLLQGNTGELFFGEGSRLTVL.

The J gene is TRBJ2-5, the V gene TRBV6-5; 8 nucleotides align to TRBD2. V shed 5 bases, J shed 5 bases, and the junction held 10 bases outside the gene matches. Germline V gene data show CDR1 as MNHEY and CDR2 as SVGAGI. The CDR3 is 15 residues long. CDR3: CASSRRGGAVETQYF. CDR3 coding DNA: TGTGCCAGCAGTCGACGGGGGGGGGCGGTTGAGACCCAGTACTTC.

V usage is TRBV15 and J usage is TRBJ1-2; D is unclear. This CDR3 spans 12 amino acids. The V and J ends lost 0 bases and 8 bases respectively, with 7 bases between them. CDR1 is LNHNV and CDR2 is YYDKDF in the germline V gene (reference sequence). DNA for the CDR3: TGTGCCACCAGCAGAGACGCAAGGGGCTACACCTTC. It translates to CATSRDARGYTF.

The CDR3 protein is CASSPVENEKLFF. The CDR3 region has the DNA TGTGCCAGCAGCCCGGTCGAGAATGAAAAACTGTTTTTT. The chain is built from TRBV7-8 and TRBJ1-4; D call uncertain. The CDR3 loop spans 13 amino acids. Trimming took off 5 bases at V and 5 bases at J, with 9 bases between the two ends. Germline values: CDR1 SGHVS, CDR2 FQNEAQ.

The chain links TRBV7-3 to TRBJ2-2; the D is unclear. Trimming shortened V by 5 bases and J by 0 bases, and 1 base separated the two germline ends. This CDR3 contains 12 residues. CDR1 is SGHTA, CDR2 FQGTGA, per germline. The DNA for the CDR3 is TGTGCCAGCAGCGCGAACACCGGGGAGCTGTTTTTT. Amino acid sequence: CASSANTGELFF.

CDR3 in amino acids: CASAPMISYEQYF. In DNA form, the CDR3 reads TGTGCCAGCGCACCTATGATCTCCTACGAGCAGTACTTC. The gene calls are TRBV2 and TRBJ2-7, with D uncertain. Germline V gene lookup returns CDR1 SNHLY and CDR2 FYNNEI. V lost 8 bases, J lost 0 bases, and 11 bases lay in between. The CDR3 has 13 amino acids.

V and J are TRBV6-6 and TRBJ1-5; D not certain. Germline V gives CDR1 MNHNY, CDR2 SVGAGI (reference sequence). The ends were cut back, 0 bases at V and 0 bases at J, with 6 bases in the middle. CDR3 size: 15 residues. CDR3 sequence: CASSYSSSSNQPQHF. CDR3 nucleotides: TGTGCCAGCAGTTACTCTAGCTCTAGCAATCAGCCCCAGCATTTT.

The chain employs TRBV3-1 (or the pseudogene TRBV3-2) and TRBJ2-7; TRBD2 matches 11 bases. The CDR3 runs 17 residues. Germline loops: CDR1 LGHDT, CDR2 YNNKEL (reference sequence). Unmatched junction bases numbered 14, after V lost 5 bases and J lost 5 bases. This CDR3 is CASSETTGTSGKNEQYF. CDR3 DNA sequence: TGTGCCAGCAGCGAGACTACCGGGACTAGCGGAAAAAACGAGCAGTACTTC.

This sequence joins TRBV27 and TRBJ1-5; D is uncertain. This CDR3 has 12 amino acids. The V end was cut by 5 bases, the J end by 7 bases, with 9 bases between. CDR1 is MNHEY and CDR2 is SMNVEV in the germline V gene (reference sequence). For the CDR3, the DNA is TGTGCCAGCAGTCGTAGGAACCAGCCCCAGCATTTT. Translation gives CASSRRNQPQHF.

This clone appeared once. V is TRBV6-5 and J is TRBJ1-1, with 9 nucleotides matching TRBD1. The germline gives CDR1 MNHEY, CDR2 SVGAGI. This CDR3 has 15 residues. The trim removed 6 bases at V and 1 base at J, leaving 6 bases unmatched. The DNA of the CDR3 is TGTGCCAGCAGCGAGACAGGGGGGGCGAACACTGAAGCTTTCTTT. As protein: CASSETGGANTEAFF.

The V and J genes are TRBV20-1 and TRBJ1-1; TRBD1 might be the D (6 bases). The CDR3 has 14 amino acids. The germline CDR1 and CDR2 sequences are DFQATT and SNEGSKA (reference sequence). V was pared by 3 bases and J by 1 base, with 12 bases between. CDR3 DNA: TGCAGTGCTAGTGTAGGGACAAAGAACACTGAAGCTTTCTTT. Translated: CSASVGTKNTEAFF.

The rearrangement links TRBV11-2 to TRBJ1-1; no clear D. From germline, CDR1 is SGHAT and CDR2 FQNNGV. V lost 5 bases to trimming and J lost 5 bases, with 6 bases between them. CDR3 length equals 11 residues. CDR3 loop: CASSHGTEAFF. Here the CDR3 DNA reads TGTGCCAGCAGCCATGGGACTGAAGCTTTCTTT.